The T cell receptor beta chain under discussion was sequenced for a study of regulatory T cells in long-lasting Graves disease. The wider study: New Graves' disease cases had less than 3 months of antithyroid drugs.

Regarding time point: newly diagnosed GD, antithyroid drugs for less than 3 months. From PBMCs, RNA was extracted and then used to make the TCR library. Relying on iRepertoire HTBI primers and Arm-PCR of CDR3 regions, the team built TCR beta libraries. TCRdb reanalysed the multiplex PCR reads using MiXCR and keeps one entry per CDR3 protein. The sample has around 250,000 distinct CDR3 sequences; around 20% are singletons. The CDR3 totals 15 residues. V gave up 2 bases and J gave up 7 bases; unmatched junction bases: 6. The germline CDR1 and CDR2 sequences are MDHEN and SYDVKM. The origin of this receptor is a female donor with Graves disease. The sample consisted of peripheral blood mononuclear cells (PBMCs), taken at new diagnosis, from a patient treated with antithyroid drugs. The V gene is TRBV28, the J gene TRBJ2-1; TRBD2 agrees at 9 bases. CDR3 region: CASSLSGRFGNEQFF. CDR3 sequence (DNA): TGTGCCAGCAGTTTAAGCGGGAGGTTTGGGAATGAGCAGTTCTTC.